Listed below are T cell receptor beta chains from one sample, sequenced in a study of blood T cell repertoires in COVID-19. The table came from immunoSEQ multiplex PCR; TCRdb's copy has only in-frame clones and leaves some out. The table includes about 250,000 clones, around nine tenths detected once. Sequenced: peripheral blood. All receptors derive from a middle-aged woman who had recovered from COVID-19. Both conserved end residues are part of each CDR3. A D gene is named only where the DNA matches it firmly. A clone size is listed for some rows: how often the clone was seen (once, few, many), or a class if it is expanded.

TRBD2 TRBJ2-5 TRBV5-1 . TGCGCCAGCAGCTTATTAGCGGGACAAGAGACCCAGTACTTC CASSLLAGQETQYF
TRBD1 TRBJ2-1 TRBV18 . TGTGCCAGCTCACCCCCGGTACAGGGGCCATCCTACAATGAGCAGTTCTTC CASSPPVQGPSYNEQFF
TRBD2 TRBJ2-2 TRBV6-5 . TGTGCCAGCAGCAGACTAGCGGGAGACCCCGGGGAGCTGTTTTTT CASSRLAGDPGELFF
. TRBJ1-5 TRBV21-1 few TGTGCCAGCAGCAAAGCCCCGCCAGCCAGGGGGCGCGGCAATCAGCCCCAGCATTTT CASSKAPPARGRGNQPQHF
TRBD2 TRBJ2-7 TRBV7-2 . TGTGCCAGCAGCTTGGGCCGGGGCGGGGGCTACGAGCAGTACTTC CASSLGRGGGYEQYF
TRBD2 TRBJ2-3 TRBV11-2 once TGTGCCAGCAGCCCCCGCGGGGGGGGAAGGGGCCGCACAGATACGCAGTATTTT CASSPRGGGRGRTDTQYF
TRBD2 TRBJ2-1 TRBV11-3 . TGTGCCAGCAGCCCCGGGACTAGCGGGAGTAACAATGAGCAGTTCTTC CASSPGTSGSNNEQFF
. TRBJ2-7 TRBV18 . TGTGCCAGCTCACCTGGTCTAGCCGGCTCCTACGAGCAGTACTTC CASSPGLAGSYEQYF
TRBD1 TRBJ2-3 TRBV4-3 . TGCGCCAGCAGCACAGGGGGTAGCGGCACAGATACGCAGTATTTT CASSTGGSGTDTQYF
TRBD2 TRBJ2-1 TRBV6-4 . TGTGCCAGCAGTGACTTCCCTCCGGGACTAGGGAGTGGTGAGCAGTTCTTC CASSDFPPGLGSGEQFF
. TRBJ1-1 TRBV24-1 . TGTGCCACCTGGGCCGTGGTCGCTGAAGCTTTCTTT CATWAVVAEAFF
TRBD1 TRBJ2-7 TRBV30 . TGTGCCTGGACTTTCGGCCAGGGGGACTACGAGCAGTACTTC CAWTFGQGDYEQYF
. TRBJ2-1 TRBV9 . TGTGCCAGCAGCCCCCTGGCGGGGTCCTACAATGAGCAGTTCTTC CASSPLAGSYNEQFF
TRBD1 TRBJ1-6 TRBV19 . TGTGCCAGTAGAGAGGGACAGGGGGCATCACCCCTCCACTTT CASREGQGASPLHF
TRBD1 TRBJ2-7 TRBV27 . TGTGCCGCCCGGACAGGGGCCTACGAGCAGTACTTC CAARTGAYEQYF
. TRBJ2-4 TRBV7-2 . TGTGCCAGCAGCTTAGGGGGGGAGCCGCTTCAGTACTTC CASSLGGEPLQYF
TRBD1 TRBJ1-5 TRBV18 . TGTGCCAGCTCCATCCTTGGGACAGAGAATCAGCCCCAGCATTTT CASSILGTENQPQHF
. TRBJ1-4 TRBV10-3 . TGTGCCATCAGAGCCCATGGACAGCCTAATGAAAAACTGTTTTTT CAIRAHGQPNEKLFF
TRBD1 TRBJ1-5 TRBV18 . TGTGCCAGCTCACCGGGACAGGCGGAGCCCCAGCATTTT CASSPGQAEPQHF
. TRBJ1-5 TRBV18 . TGTGCCAGCTCACCCCCCGGGAGGCCTAGCAATCAGCCCCAGCATTTT CASSPPGRPSNQPQHF
TRBD2 TRBJ2-5 TRBV30 . TGTGCCGGGGACCGTAGCGGGAGAACCCAAGAGACCCAGTACTTC CAGDRSGRTQETQYF
. TRBJ1-4 TRBV5-1 once TGCGCCAGCAGCGGCGGGACCCTCCCAAGCAATGAAAAACTGTTTTTT CASSGGTLPSNEKLFF
. TRBJ1-3 TRBV6-1 . TGTGCCAGCAGTGAGGGACTAGGTGGAAACACCATATATTTT CASSEGLGGNTIYF
. TRBJ2-1 TRBV2 . TGTGCCAGCAGTGAACTGCAGGGGTCCTACAATGAGCAGTTCTTC CASSELQGSYNEQFF
. TRBJ2-2 TRBV5-1 . TGCGCCAGCAGCGCCGGGTCCTCCACCGGGGAGCTGTTTTTT CASSAGSSTGELFF
TRBD2 TRBJ2-1 TRBV18 . TGTGCCAGCTCACGACTAGCGGCCTCCTACAATGAGCAGTTCTTC CASSRLAASYNEQFF
. TRBJ2-3 TRBV6-2/TRBV6-3 . TGTGCCAGCAGCCACAGGGTTACAGATACGCAGTATTTT CASSHRVTDTQYF
. TRBJ2-2 TRBV2 . TGTGCCAGCAGCTGGAAGACTGTAAACACCGGGGAGCTGTTTTTT CASSWKTVNTGELFF
. TRBJ2-2 TRBV30 . TGTGCCTGGACCCAAACTTTGTCCGGGGAGCTGTTTTTT CAWTQTLSGELFF
TRBD2 TRBJ2-5 TRBV5-1 once TGCGCCAGCAGCTCTAGCGGGAGAGAGACCCAGTACTTC CASSSSGRETQYF
TRBD1 TRBJ2-2 TRBV5-5 . TGTGCCAGCAGCGACCCCTACAGGGGCGTCACGGCCGGGGAGCTGTTTTTT CASSDPYRGVTAGELFF
. TRBJ2-1 TRBV7-2 . TGTGCCAGCAGCCTGGTGGATGGAGCGGGCAATGAGCAGTTCTTC CASSLVDGAGNEQFF
. TRBJ2-1 TRBV6-2/TRBV6-3 . TGTGCCAGCAGTCTCCCTACCCCATCACAGTTCTTC CASSLPTPSQFF
. TRBJ2-7 TRBV6-1 . TGTGCCAGCAGTGAAGCGCTGGCAGCTTCCTGGGTCGGGGTGCAGTACTTC CASSEALAASWVGVQYF
TRBD1 TRBJ1-2 TRBV30 once TGTGCCTGGAGGGCTACAGGGGCTGCCTATGGCTACACCTTC CAWRATGAAYGYTF
TRBD1 TRBJ1-5 TRBV7-6 once TGTGCCAGCAGCTTATTGGGACAGGGTCAGCCCCAGCATTTT CASSLLGQGQPQHF
TRBD1 TRBJ2-1 TRBV24-1 . TGTGCCACCAGCCCCCACCTCGGGACAGGGACCTACAATGAGCAGTTCTTC CATSPHLGTGTYNEQFF
TRBD2 TRBJ2-2 TRBV7-2 . TGTGCCAGCAGCTTAGATGGTAGCGGGAGGCACGGGGAGCTGTTTTTT CASSLDGSGRHGELFF
. TRBJ1-2 TRBV5-4 . TGTGCCACCAAATCAAATGCGGGGTACTACACCTTC CATKSNAGYYTF
. TRBJ2-1 TRBV7-9 . TGTGCCAGCAGCTTAAGTGGGAGCCCCTACAATGAGCAGTTCTTC CASSLSGSPYNEQFF
TRBD2 TRBJ2-1 TRBV7-2 . TGTGCCAGCAGCCCCACTTGGCGGGAGGGCCACGATGAGCAGTTCTTC CASSPTWREGHDEQFF